Below, one TCR beta chain is given with its context. Antigen unknown. Produced via immunoSEQ multiplex PCR; TCRdb's table is partial and in-frame only. The table includes 25,000 to 30,000 clones, roughly 84% detected once. Documented time point: recipient sample about 28 days before transplant, after cytoreduction. The data were taken from a study of T cell clonotyping in hematopoietic cell transplantation. Study summary: Pretransplant recipient samples were taken after cytoreduction. General study results and limits: Recipient TCR diversity dropped after transplant; expanded clonotypes rose from day 30 to 180. At the given depth, recipient repertoires were over 95% de novo clonotypes.

CDR1 SGHRS and CDR2 YFSETQ come from the germline V gene. Trimming removed 4 bases at V and 4 bases at J, with 24 bases between. The CDR3 consists of 17 residues. The TCR originated in a man in his forties with acute myeloid leukemia. Some clones in this sample may be carry-over from other donors' samples. The chain carries TRBV5-1 and TRBJ2-7; D is unresolved. The material sequenced was peripheral blood mononuclear cells, taken before stem cell transplant. The CDR3 protein is CASSVGPRSRDQYEQYF. DNA of the CDR3: TGCGCCAGCAGCGTGGGCCCGAGATCGAGAGATCAGTACGAGCAGTACTTC.